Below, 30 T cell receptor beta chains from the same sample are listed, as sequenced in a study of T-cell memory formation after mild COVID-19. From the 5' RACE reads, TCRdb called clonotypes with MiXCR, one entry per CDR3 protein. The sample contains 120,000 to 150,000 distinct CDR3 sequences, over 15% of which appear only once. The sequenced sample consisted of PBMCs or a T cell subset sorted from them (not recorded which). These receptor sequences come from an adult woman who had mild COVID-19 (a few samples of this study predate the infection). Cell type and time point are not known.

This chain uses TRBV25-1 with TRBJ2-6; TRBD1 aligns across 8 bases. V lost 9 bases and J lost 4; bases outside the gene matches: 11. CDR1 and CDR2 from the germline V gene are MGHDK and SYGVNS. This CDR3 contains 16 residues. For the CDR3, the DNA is TGTGCCAGTGCCGGACAGGGAGACCTCGGGGCCAACGTCCTGACTTTC. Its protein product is CASAGQGDLGANVLTF.

CDR3 DNA: TGCGCCAGCAGCTACCTAGGTTTGGGCACAGATACGCAGTATTTT. As protein: CASSYLGLGTDTQYF. The chain carries TRBV4-1 and TRBJ2-3, with D uncertain. The CDR3 has 15 residues. Germline CDR1 and CDR2: MGHRA and YSYEKL. V was pared by 5 bases and J by 1 base, with 13 bases between.

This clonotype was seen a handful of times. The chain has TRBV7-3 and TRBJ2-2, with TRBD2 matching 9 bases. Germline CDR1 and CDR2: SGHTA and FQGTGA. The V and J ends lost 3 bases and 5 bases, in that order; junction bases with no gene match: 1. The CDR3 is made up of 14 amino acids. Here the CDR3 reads CASSLSGRTGELFF. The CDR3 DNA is TGTGCCAGCAGCTTGAGCGGGAGGACCGGGGAGCTGTTTTTT. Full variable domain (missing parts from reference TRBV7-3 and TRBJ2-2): GAGVSQTPSNKVTEKGKYVELRCDPISGHTALYWYRQSLGQGPEFLIYFQGTGAADDSGLPNDRFFAVRPEGSVSTLKIQRTERGDSAVYLCASSLSGRTGELFFGEGSRLTVL.

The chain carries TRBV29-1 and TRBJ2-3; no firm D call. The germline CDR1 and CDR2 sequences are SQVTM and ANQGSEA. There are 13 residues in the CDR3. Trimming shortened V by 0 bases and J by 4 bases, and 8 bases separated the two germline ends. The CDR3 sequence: CSVEDGHSDTQYF. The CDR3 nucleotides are TGCAGCGTTGAAGACGGTCATTCAGATACGCAGTATTTT.

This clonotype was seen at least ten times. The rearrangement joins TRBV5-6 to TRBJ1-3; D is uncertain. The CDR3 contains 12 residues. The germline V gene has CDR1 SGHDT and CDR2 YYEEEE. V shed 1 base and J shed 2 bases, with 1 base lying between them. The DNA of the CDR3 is TGTGCCAGCAGCTTGCCTGGAAACACCATATATTTT. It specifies CASSLPGNTIYF.

CDR3 DNA sequence: TGTGCCAGCAGCTCCTGGACTAGCGGAAGCACCGGGGAGCTGTTTTTT. The encoded protein is CASSSWTSGSTGELFF. This chain joins TRBV5-8 and TRBJ2-2; TRBD2 aligns across 10 bases. The CDR3 consists of 16 residues. Per the germline V gene, CDR1 is SGHTS and CDR2 is YDEGEE. J was trimmed by 4 bases and V by 3 bases; bases with no gene match: 6.

CDR3 nucleotides: TGTGCCAGCAGCCCCTACCGGGACGGAGGAAACACCATATATTTT. Its translation is CASSPYRDGGNTIYF. V is TRBV7-9 and J is TRBJ1-3, with D tentatively TRBD1 (5 bases). Germline CDR1 and CDR2: SEHNR and FQNEAQ (reference sequence). Trimming pared 5 bases from V and 4 bases from J, leaving 15 bases between. CDR3 size: 15 residues.

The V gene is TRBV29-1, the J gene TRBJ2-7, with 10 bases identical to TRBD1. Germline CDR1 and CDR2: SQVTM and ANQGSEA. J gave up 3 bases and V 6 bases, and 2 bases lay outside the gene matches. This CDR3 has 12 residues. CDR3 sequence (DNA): TGCAGCGTCCGGACAGGGGGCTACGAGCAGTACTTC. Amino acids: CSVRTGGYEQYF.

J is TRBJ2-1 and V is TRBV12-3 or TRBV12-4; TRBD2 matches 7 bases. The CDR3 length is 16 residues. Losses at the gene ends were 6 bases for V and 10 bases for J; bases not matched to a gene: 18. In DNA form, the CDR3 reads TGTGCCAGCAGCCCCGTGGGTCGTGGGAGGGCCCGGGAGCAGTTCTTC. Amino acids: CASSPVGRGRAREQFF.

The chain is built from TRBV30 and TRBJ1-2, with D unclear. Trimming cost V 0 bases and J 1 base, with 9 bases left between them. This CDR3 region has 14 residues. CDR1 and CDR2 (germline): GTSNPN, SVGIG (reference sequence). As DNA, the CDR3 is TGTGCCTGGAGTGTACGAGTGCATAACTATGGCTACACCTTC. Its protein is CAWSVRVHNYGYTF. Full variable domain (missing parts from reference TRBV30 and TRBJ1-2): SQTIHQWPATLVQPVGSPLSLECTVEGTSNPNLYWYRQAAGRGLQLLFYSVGIGQISSEVPQNLSASRPQDRQFILSSKKLLLSDSGFYLCAWSVRVHNYGYTFGSGTRLTVV.

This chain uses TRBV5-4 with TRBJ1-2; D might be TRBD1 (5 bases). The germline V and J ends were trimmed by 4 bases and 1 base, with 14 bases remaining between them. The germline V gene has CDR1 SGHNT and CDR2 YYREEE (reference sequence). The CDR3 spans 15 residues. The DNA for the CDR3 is TGTGCCAGCAGCCCCGGAGACAGACTTAACTATGGCTACACCTTC. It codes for CASSPGDRLNYGYTF.

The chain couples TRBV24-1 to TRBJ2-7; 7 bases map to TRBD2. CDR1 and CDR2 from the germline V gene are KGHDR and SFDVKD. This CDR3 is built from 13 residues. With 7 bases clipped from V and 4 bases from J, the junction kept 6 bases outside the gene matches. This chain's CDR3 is CATSSGLLYEQYF. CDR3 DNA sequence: TGTGCCACCAGCTCGGGACTACTGTACGAGCAGTACTTC.

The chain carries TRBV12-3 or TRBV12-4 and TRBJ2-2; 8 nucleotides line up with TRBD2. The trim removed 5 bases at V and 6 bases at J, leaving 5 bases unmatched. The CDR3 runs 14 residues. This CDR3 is CASSPGLDPGELFF. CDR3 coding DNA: TGTGCCAGCAGTCCGGGACTAGACCCCGGGGAGCTGTTTTTT.

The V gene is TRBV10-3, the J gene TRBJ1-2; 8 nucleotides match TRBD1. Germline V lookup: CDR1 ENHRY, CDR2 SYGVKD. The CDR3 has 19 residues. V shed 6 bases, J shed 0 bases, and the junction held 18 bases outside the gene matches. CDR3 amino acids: CAISLQRGQGGGTNYGYTF. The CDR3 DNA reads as TGTGCCATCAGCCTCCAACGAGGACAGGGAGGAGGAACTAACTATGGCTACACCTTC.

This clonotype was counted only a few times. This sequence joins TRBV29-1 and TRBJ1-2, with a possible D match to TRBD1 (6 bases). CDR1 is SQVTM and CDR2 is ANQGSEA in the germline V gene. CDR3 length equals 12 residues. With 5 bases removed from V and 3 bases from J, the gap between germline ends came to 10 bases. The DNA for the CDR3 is TGCAGCGTTCAGGGGCGCGACTATGGCTACACCTTC. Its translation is CSVQGRDYGYTF.

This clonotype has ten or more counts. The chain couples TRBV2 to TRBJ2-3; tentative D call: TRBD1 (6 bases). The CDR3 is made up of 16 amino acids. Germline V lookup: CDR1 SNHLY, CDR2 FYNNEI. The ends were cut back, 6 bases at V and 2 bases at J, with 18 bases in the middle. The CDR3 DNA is TGTGCCAGCAGCGAGGGATCCGGGACAAACACAGATACGCAGTATTTT. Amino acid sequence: CASSEGSGTNTDTQYF.

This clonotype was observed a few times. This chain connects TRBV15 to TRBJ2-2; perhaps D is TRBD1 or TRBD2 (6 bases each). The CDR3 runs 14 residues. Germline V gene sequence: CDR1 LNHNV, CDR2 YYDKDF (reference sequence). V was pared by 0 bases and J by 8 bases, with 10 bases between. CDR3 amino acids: CATSRDRGPGELFF. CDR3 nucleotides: TGTGCCACCAGCAGAGATCGGGGGCCGGGGGAGCTGTTTTTT.

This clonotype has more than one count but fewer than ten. CDR3 DNA: TGTGCCAGCAGCCTCCAAGTATACGAGCAGTACTTC. Encoded protein: CASSLQVYEQYF. The chain uses TRBV7-9 and TRBJ2-7; D call uncertain. This CDR3 has 12 residues. Germline V gives CDR1 SEHNR, CDR2 FQNEAQ (reference sequence). V lost 5 bases and J 4 bases, leaving 9 bases between the germline ends.

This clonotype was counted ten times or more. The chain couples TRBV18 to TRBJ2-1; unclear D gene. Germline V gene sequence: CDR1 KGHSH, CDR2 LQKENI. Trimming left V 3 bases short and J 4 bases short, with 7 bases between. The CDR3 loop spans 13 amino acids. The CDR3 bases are TGTGCCAGCTCACCGGCTATTTACAATGAGCAGTTCTTC. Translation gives CASSPAIYNEQFF.

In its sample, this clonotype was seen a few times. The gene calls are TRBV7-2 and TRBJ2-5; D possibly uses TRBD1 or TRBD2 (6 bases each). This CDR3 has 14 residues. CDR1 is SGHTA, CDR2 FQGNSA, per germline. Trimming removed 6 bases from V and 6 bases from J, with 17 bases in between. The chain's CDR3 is CASRGLGQLQTQYF. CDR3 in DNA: TGTGCCAGCAGGGGACTCGGACAGTTGCAGACCCAGTACTTC.

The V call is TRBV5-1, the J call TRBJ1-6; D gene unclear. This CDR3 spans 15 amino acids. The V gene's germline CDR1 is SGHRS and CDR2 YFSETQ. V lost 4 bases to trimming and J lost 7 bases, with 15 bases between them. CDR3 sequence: CASSLAMSRNSPLHF. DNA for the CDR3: TGCGCCAGCAGCCTCGCGATGTCGCGGAATTCACCCCTCCACTTT.

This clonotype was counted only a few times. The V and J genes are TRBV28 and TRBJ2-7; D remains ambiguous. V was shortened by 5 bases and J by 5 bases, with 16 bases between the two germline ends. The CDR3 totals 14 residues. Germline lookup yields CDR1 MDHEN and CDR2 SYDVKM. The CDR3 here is CASSRRVGIDEQYF. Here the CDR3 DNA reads TGTGCCAGCAGTCGCAGAGTAGGGATTGACGAGCAGTACTTC.

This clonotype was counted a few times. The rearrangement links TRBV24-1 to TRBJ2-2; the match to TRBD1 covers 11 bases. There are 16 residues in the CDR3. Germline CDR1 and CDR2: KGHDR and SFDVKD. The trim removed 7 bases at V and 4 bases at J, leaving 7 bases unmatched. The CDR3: CATRSTGTGGTGELFF. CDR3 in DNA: TGTGCCACCAGAAGTACCGGGACAGGGGGCACCGGGGAGCTGTTTTTT.

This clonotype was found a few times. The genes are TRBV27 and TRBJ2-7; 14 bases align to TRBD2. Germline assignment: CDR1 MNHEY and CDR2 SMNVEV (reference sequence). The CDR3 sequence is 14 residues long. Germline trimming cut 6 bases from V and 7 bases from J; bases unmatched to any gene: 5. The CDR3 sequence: CASSRGLAGEEQYF. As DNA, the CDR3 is TGTGCCAGCAGCCGGGGACTAGCGGGAGAGGAGCAGTACTTC.

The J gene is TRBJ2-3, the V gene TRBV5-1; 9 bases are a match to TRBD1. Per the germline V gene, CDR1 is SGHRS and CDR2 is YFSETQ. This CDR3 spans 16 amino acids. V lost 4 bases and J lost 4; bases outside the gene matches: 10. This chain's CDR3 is CASSPNGQGSADTQYF. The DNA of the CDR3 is TGCGCCAGCAGCCCTAATGGACAGGGGAGCGCAGATACGCAGTATTTT.

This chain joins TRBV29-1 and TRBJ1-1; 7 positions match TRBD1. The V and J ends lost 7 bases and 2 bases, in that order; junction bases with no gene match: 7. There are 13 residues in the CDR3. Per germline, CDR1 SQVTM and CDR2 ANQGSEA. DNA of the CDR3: TGCAGCGCCGGACAGGCGAAAAACACTGAAGCTTTCTTT. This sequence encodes CSAGQAKNTEAFF.

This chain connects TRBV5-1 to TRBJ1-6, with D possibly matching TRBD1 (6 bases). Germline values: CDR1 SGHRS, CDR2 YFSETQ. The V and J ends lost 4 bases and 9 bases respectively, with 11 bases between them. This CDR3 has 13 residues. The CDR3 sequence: CASSTDRRSPLHF. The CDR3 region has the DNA TGCGCCAGCAGCACTGACAGGCGTTCACCCCTCCACTTT.

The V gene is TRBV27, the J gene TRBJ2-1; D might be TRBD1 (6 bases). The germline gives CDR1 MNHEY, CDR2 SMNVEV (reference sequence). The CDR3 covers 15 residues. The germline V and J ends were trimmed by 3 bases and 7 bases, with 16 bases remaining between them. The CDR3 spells CASSFFPRTENEQFF. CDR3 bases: TGTGCCAGCAGTTTCTTCCCGAGGACAGAAAATGAGCAGTTCTTC.

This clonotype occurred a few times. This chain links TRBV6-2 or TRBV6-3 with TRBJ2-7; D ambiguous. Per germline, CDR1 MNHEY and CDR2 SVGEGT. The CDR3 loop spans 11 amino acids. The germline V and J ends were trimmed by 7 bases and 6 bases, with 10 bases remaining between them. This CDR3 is CASTAGSEQYF. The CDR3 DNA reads TGTGCCAGCACCGCCGGTTCCGAGCAGTACTTC.

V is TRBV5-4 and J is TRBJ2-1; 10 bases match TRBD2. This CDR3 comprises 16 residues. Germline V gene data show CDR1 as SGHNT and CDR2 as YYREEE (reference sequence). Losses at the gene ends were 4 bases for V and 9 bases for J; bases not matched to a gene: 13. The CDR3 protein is CASSVKQSGGAGEQFF. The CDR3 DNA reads TGTGCCAGCAGCGTAAAACAGAGCGGGGGGGCGGGTGAGCAGTTCTTC.